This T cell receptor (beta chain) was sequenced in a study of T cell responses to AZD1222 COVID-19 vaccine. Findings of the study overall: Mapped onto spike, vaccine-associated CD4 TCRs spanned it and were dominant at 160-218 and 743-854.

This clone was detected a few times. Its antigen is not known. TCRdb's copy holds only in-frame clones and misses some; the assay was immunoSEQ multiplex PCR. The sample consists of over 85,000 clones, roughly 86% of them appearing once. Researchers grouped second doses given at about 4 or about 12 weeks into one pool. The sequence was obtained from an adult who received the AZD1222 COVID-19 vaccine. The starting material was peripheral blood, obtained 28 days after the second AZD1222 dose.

The CDR3 region is CASTGLAVNEQFF. CDR3 DNA: TGTGCCAGCACCGGACTAGCGGTCAATGAGCAGTTCTTC. The chain recombines TRBV12-3 or TRBV12-4 with TRBJ2-1; 10 nucleotides line up with TRBD2. CDR3 size: 13 residues. Trimming cost V 7 bases and J 6 bases; bases outside gene matches: 3.